The 20 T cell receptor beta chains below were found in one sample sequenced in a study of beta chain features in type 1 diabetes. Sequencing targeted expressed TCRB transcripts, as all isolated RNA had been reverse transcribed. The data were produced by immunoSEQ multiplex PCR, yet TCRdb's version contains in-frame clones alone and is incomplete. Seen here are 350,000 to 400,000 clones, about 15% observed once, and the top ten hold about 0.02%. Sequencing used naive CD4+ T cells from blood. These receptors all stem from a woman aged 18-30 years in good health.

V is TRBV9 and J is TRBJ2-1; 9 bases match TRBD2. The CDR3 is made up of 15 amino acids. The germline V gene has CDR1 SGDLS and CDR2 YYNGEE. Unmatched junction bases numbered 5, after V lost 0 bases and J lost 7 bases. The CDR3 loop reads CASSVASGIGNEQFF. CDR3 bases: TGTGCCAGCAGCGTAGCTAGCGGGATAGGGAATGAGCAGTTCTTC.

The chain recombines TRBV7-9 with TRBJ1-4; no firm D call. Per germline, CDR1 SEHNR and CDR2 FQNEAQ (reference sequence). CDR3 length equals 14 residues. Trimming took 1 base from V and 7 from J, leaving 10 bases between them. The CDR3 bases are TGTGCCAGCAGCTTAGACGGAGCCGGTGAAAAACTGTTTTTT. Protein product: CASSLDGAGEKLFF. Full variable domain (missing parts from reference TRBV7-9 and TRBJ1-4): DTGVSQNPRHKITKRGQNVTFRCDPISEHNRLYWYRQTLGQGPEFLTYFQNEAQLEKSRLLSDRFSAERPKGSFSTLEIQRTEQGDSAMYLCASSLDGAGEKLFFGSGTQLSVL.

This clone was counted only a few times. The genes are TRBV5-6 and TRBJ1-1; 7 bases line up with TRBD1. The junction had 4 bases not matched to a gene; V was cut back by 4 bases and J by 1 base. The CDR3 contains 14 residues. Germline CDR1 SGHDT, CDR2 YYEEEE. CDR3 loop: CASSARTGNTEAFF. CDR3 nucleotide sequence: TGTGCCAGCAGCGCAAGGACAGGGAACACTGAAGCTTTCTTT.

This rearrangement joins TRBV13 to TRBJ1-2, with TRBD1 identical over 9 bases. Unmatched junction bases numbered 8, after V lost 4 bases and J lost 5 bases. Germline V gene data show CDR1 as PRHDT and CDR2 as FYEKMQ (reference sequence). The CDR3 sequence is 15 residues long. CDR3 nucleotides: TGTGCCAGCAGCTCTAAACAGGGGGCGCGATATGGCTACACCTTC. Its translation is CASSSKQGARYGYTF.

The rearrangement links TRBV9 to TRBJ2-5; TRBD2 matches 7 bases. The CDR3 has 15 amino acids. With V trimmed by 4 bases and J by 5 bases, 11 bases remained unmatched. Germline V gene sequence: CDR1 SGDLS, CDR2 YYNGEE. The CDR3 sequence is CASSPRRGRVETQYF. In DNA form, the CDR3 reads TGTGCCAGCAGCCCCCGGCGCGGGAGAGTGGAGACCCAGTACTTC.

The chain uses TRBV29-1 and TRBJ1-1; 7 bases map to TRBD1. Germline V lookup: CDR1 SQVTM, CDR2 ANQGSEA. The CDR3 totals 13 residues. J was trimmed by 1 base and V by 6 bases; bases with no gene match: 5. The CDR3 region is CSVAGQQNTEAFF. Here the CDR3 DNA reads TGCAGCGTGGCGGGACAGCAGAACACTGAAGCTTTCTTT.

In this sample, this clone turned up a few times. V and J are TRBV7-2 and TRBJ2-2; D is ambiguous. The CDR3 length is 15 residues. Germline CDR1 is SGHTA and CDR2 is FQGNSA. The ends were cut back, 5 bases at V and 6 bases at J, with 16 bases in the middle. The CDR3 protein is CASSPFTTGAGELFF. In DNA form, the CDR3 reads TGTGCCAGCAGCCCCTTTACCACTGGTGCCGGGGAGCTGTTTTTT.

This sequence joins TRBV6-4 and TRBJ2-1; TRBD2 aligns across 9 bases. In germline, CDR1 is MRHNA, CDR2 SNTAGT. The CDR3 is made up of 17 amino acids. After removal of 0 bases from V and 8 bases from J, the junction contained 11 bases not matched to a gene. Here the CDR3 DNA reads TGTGCCAGCAGTGACTCAGGTAGCGGGAGAAGAGGCGATGAGCAGTTCTTC. This encodes CASSDSGSGRRGDEQFF.

This clone was detected a few times. The rearrangement links TRBV7-2 to TRBJ2-1, with D maybe TRBD2 (6 bases). The CDR3 consists of 15 residues. The germline V gene encodes CDR1 SGHTA and CDR2 FQGNSA. Trimming shortened V by 5 bases and J by 15 bases, and 26 bases separated the two germline ends. CDR3 sequence reads: CASSLPILRGMSPFF. The CDR3 coding sequence is TGTGCCAGCAGCCTACCTATACTCCGGGGGATGAGCCCGTTCTTC.

The J gene is TRBJ1-2, the V gene TRBV2, with 8 positions matching TRBD1. The germline V gene has CDR1 SNHLY and CDR2 FYNNEI. Trimming cost V 6 bases and J 8 bases; bases outside gene matches: 5. The CDR3 has 12 residues. As DNA, the CDR3 is TGTGCCAGCAGCGGACAGGGAGAGGGCTACACCTTC. Residues: CASSGQGEGYTF.

This clone was observed a few times. The chain carries TRBV10-3 and TRBJ2-7; TRBD1 matches 9 bases. The V segment lost 6 bases and the J segment 6 bases; nucleotides outside the gene matches: 6. The CDR3 totals 13 residues. CDR1 and CDR2 from the germline V gene are ENHRY and SYGVKD. The CDR3 nucleotides read TGTGCCATCAGGGTGACAGGGGGGTCCGAGCAGTACTTC. Translating gives CAIRVTGGSEQYF.

This clone was seen a handful of times. Other DNA sequences in this specimen translate into the identical CDR3. The chain combines TRBV28 with TRBJ2-5; no firm D call. Trimming pared 4 bases from V and 4 bases from J, leaving 4 bases between. The CDR3 consists of 11 residues. Per germline, CDR1 MDHEN and CDR2 SYDVKM. The CDR3 DNA reads TGTGCCAGCAGTTCCCTAGAGACCCAGTACTTC. Its protein is CASSSLETQYF.

This clone was picked up a small number of times. The J gene is TRBJ2-3, the V gene TRBV7-2; D possibly corresponds to TRBD2 (5 bases). The germline V gene encodes CDR1 SGHTA and CDR2 FQGNSA. The CDR3 consists of 12 residues. The V gene lost 7 bases and the J gene lost 10 bases, with 15 bases spanning the gap. The DNA for the CDR3 is TGTGCCAGCACCCTTCCGGGGAAGGCGCAGTATTTT. It yields the protein CASTLPGKAQYF.

This clone was counted between two and nine times. The chain is built from TRBV11-2 and TRBJ2-3, with 8 bases lining up with TRBD1. Germline trimming cut 3 bases from V and 3 bases from J; bases unmatched to any gene: 5. CDR1 is SGHAT and CDR2 is FQNNGV in the germline V gene. The CDR3 loop spans 15 amino acids. CDR3 coding DNA: TGTGCCAGCAGCTTCAACAGGGGGACAACAGATACGCAGTATTTT. Amino acid sequence: CASSFNRGTTDTQYF.

The CDR3 nucleotides read TGTGCCAGCTCAGCTACCGGGACAGGGAACACTGAAGCTTTCTTT. Translating gives CASSATGTGNTEAFF. This chain uses TRBV18 with TRBJ1-1, with 8 bases matching TRBD1. Germline loops: CDR1 KGHSH, CDR2 LQKENI. The CDR3 spans 15 residues. V dropped 5 bases and J dropped 1; count of bases not matched to a gene: 6.

This clone was observed a few times. The chain recombines TRBV28 with TRBJ2-6, with D unclear. This CDR3 contains 12 residues. V gave up 5 bases and J gave up 6 bases, with 5 bases separating them. CDR1 is MDHEN and CDR2 is SYDVKM in the germline V gene. CDR3 nucleotide sequence: TGTGCCAGCAGTCTACCGGCCAACGTCCTGACTTTC. Translation gives CASSLPANVLTF.

A few counts support this clone. The genes are TRBV28 and TRBJ1-4; 10 bases line up with TRBD1. V lost 5 bases, J lost 8 bases, and 8 bases stayed unmatched. The germline CDR1 and CDR2 sequences are MDHEN and SYDVKM. CDR3 length: 15 amino acids. CDR3 DNA: TGTGCCAGCAGTAGCCGAGACAGGGGGCGCGAAAAACTGTTTTTT. The encoded protein is CASSSRDRGREKLFF.

This clone was detected only a few times. This chain links TRBV15 with TRBJ2-1; 12 bases agree with TRBD2. V was pared by 2 bases and J by 3 bases, with 2 bases of the junction left unmatched. Germline V lookup: CDR1 LNHNV, CDR2 YYDKDF (reference sequence). The CDR3 extends over 16 amino acids. CDR3 residues: CATSRTSGRFYNEQFF. The CDR3 DNA sequence: TGTGCCACCAGCAGAACTAGCGGGAGGTTCTACAATGAGCAGTTCTTC.

V usage is TRBV4-2 and J usage is TRBJ2-2, with a weak D call TRBD2 (5 bases). V was trimmed by 1 base and J by 1 base, leaving 10 bases between them. Looked up from germline, CDR1 is LGHNA and CDR2 is YNFKEQ. The CDR3 spans 16 residues. CDR3 DNA: TGTGCCAGCAGCCAAGGAGTGGGGAGGAACACCGGGGAGCTGTTTTTT. Translated, it gives CASSQGVGRNTGELFF.

The rearrangement joins TRBV5-4 to TRBJ1-1; 8 bases match TRBD1. There are 15 residues in the CDR3. Germline V gene lookup returns CDR1 SGHNT and CDR2 YYREEE (reference sequence). The junction had 10 bases not matched to a gene; V was cut back by 3 bases and J by 6 bases. The CDR3 bases are TGTGCCAGCAGCTCCACAGGGGGAAAAGTAGCTGAAGCTTTCTTT. This gives the protein CASSSTGGKVAEAFF.